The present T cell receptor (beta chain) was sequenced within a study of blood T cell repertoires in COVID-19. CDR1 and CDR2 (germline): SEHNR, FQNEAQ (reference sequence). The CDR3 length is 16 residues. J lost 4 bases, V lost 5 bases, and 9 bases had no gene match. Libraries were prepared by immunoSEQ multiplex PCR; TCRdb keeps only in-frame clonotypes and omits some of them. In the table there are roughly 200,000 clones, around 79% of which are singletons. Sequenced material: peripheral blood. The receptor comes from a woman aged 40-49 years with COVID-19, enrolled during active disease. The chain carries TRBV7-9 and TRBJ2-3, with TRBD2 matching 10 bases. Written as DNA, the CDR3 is TGTGCCAGCAGCCCGCCGGGTAGCGGGGGGTCAGATACGCAGTATTTT. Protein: CASSPPGSGGSDTQYF.